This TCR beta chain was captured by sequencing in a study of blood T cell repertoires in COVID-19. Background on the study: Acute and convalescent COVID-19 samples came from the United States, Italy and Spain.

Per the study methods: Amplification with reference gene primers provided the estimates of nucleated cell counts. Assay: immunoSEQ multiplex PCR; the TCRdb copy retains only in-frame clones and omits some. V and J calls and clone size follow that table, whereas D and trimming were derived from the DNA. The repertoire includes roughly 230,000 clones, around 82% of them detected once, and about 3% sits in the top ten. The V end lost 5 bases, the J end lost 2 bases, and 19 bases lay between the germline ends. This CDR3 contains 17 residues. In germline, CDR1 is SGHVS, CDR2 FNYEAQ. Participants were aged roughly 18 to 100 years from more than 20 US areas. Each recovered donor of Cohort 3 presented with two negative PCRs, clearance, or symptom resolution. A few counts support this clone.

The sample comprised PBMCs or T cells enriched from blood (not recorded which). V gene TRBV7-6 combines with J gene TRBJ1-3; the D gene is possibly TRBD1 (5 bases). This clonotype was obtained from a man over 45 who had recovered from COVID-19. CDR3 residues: CASSPRAGLSAGNTIYF. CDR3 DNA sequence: TGTGCCAGCAGCCCCAGGGCAGGCCTCTCAGCTGGAAACACCATATATTTT.